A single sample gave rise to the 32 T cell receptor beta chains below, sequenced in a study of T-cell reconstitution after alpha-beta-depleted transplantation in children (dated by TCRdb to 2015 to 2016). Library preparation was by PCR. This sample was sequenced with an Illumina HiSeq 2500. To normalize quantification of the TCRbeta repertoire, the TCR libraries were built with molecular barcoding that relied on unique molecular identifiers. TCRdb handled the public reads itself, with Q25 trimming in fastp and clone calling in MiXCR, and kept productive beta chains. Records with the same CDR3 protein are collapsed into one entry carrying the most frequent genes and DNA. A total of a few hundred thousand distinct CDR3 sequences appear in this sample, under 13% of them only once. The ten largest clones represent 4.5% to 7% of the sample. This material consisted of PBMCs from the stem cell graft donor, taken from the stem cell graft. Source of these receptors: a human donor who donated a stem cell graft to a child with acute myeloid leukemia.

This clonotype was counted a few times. This chain's CDR3 is CASSIGSGGGTDTQYF. Written as DNA, the CDR3 is TGTGCCAGTAGTATAGGGAGCGGGGGCGGCACAGATACGCAGTATTTT. The rearrangement joins TRBV19 to TRBJ2-3; 8 positions agree with TRBD2. Trimming removed 1 base from V and 1 base from J; junction bases left unmatched: 4. Germline CDR1 is LNHDA and CDR2 is SQIVND (reference sequence). The CDR3 length is 16 residues.

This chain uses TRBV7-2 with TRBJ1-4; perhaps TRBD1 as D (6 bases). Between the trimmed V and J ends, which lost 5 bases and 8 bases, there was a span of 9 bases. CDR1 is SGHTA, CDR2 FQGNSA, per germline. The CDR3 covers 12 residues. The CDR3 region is CASSEGGEKLFF. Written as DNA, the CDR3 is TGTGCCAGCAGCGAAGGGGGGGAAAAACTGTTTTTT.

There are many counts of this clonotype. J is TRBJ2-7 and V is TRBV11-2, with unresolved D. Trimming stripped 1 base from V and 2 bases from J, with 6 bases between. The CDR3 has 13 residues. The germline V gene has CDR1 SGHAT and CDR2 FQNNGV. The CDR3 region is CASSLGSPYEQYV. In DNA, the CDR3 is TGTGCCAGCAGCTTAGGCTCCCCCTACGAGCAGTACGTC.

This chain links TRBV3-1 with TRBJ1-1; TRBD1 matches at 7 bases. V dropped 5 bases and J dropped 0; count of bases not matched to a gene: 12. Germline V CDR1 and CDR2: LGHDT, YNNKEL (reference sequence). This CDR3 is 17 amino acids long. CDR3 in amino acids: CASSKIQGLGVNTEAFF. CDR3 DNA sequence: TGTGCCAGCAGCAAAATACAGGGGTTGGGAGTGAACACTGAAGCTTTCTTT.

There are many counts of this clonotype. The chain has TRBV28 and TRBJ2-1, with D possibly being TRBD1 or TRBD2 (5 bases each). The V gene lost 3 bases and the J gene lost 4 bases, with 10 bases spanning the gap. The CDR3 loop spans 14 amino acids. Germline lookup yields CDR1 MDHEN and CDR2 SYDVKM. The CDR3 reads CASSLGLAYNEQFF. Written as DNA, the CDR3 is TGTGCCAGCAGTTTGGGGCTAGCTTACAATGAGCAGTTCTTC.

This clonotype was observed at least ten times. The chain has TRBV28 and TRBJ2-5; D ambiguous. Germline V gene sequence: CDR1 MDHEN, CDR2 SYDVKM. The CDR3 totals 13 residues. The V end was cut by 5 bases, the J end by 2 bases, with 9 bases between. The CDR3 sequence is CASSVGQQETQYF. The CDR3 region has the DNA TGTGCCAGCAGTGTTGGGCAGCAAGAGACCCAGTACTTC. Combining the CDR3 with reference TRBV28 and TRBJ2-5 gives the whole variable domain DVKVTQSSRYLVKRTGEKVFLECVQDMDHENMFWYRQDPGLGLRLIYFSYDVKMKEKGDIPEGYSVSREKKERFSLILESASTNQTSMYLCASSVGQQETQYFGPGTRLLVL.

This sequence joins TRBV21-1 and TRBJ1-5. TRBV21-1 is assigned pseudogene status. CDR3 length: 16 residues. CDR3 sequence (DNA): TGTGCCAGCAGCAAAGTTAACAGAGTTCGCAATCAGCCCCAGCATTTT. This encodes CASSKVNRVRNQPQHF.

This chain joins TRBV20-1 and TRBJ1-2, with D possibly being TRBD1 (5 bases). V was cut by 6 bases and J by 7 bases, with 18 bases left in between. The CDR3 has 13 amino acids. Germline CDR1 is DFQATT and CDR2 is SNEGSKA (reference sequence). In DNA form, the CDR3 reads TGCAGTGCCAGGGCCGGAGACAGCGGTGGCTACACCTTC. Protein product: CSARAGDSGGYTF.

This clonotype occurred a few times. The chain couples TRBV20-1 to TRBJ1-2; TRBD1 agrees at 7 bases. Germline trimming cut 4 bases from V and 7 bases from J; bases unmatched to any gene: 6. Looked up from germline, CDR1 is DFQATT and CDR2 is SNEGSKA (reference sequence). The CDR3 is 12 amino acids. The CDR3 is CSANLRDSGYTF. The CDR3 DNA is TGCAGTGCTAATCTGCGGGACAGTGGCTACACCTTC.

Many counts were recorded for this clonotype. The CDR3 DNA reads TGCAGTGCTAGTCTCGCAGATACGCAGTATTTT. It codes for CSASLADTQYF. V usage is TRBV20-1 and J usage is TRBJ2-3; D is ambiguous. The CDR3 runs 11 residues. Per the germline V gene, CDR1 is DFQATT and CDR2 is SNEGSKA (reference sequence). Trimming removed 3 bases at V and 4 bases at J, with 5 bases between.

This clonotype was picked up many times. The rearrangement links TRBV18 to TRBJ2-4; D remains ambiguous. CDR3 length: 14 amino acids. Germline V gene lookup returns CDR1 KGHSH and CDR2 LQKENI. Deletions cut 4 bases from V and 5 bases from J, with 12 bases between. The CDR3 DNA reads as TGTGCCAGCTCACTGGGCCCTAGGGAAAACATTCAGTACTTC. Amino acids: CASSLGPRENIQYF. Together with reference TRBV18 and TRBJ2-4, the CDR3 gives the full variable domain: NAGVMQNPRHLVRRRGQEARLRCSPMKGHSHVYWYRQLPEEGLKFMVYLQKENIIDESGMPKERFSAEFPKEGPSILRIQQVVRGDSAAYFCASSLGPRENIQYFGAGTRLSVL.

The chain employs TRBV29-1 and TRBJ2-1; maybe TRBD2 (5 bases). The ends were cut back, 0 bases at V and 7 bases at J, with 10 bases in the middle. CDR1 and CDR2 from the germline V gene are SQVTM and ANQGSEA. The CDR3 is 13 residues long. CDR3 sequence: CSVEESRGNEQFF. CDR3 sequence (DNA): TGCAGCGTTGAAGAATCACGAGGGAATGAGCAGTTCTTC.

This chain's CDR3 is CASSLTGVPGELFF. CDR3 nucleotide sequence: TGCGCCAGCAGCTTGACAGGGGTCCCCGGGGAGCTGTTTTTT. The rearrangement links TRBV5-1 to TRBJ2-2, with 7 bases aligning to TRBD1. V was pared by 1 base and J by 6 bases, with 3 bases of the junction left unmatched. Germline CDR1 is SGHRS and CDR2 is YFSETQ. The CDR3 consists of 14 residues.

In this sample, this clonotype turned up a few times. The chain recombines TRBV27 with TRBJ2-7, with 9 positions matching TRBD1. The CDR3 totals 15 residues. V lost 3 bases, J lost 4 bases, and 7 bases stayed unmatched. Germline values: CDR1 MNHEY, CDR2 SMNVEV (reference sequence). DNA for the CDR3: TGTGCCAGCAGTTTGCGACAGGGGGTATGGTACGAGCAGTACGTC. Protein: CASSLRQGVWYEQYV.

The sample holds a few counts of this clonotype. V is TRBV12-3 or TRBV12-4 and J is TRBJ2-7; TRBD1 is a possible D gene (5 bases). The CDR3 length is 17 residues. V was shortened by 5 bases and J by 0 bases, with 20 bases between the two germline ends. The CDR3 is CASSLSLGRTSSYEQYF. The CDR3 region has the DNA TGTGCCAGCAGTCTAAGTTTAGGGCGGACAAGCTCCTACGAGCAGTACTTC.

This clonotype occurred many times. The CDR3: CASSLLGLVSDTQYF. CDR3 bases: TGCGCCAGCAGCTTGTTGGGACTAGTTTCAGATACGCAGTATTTT. The rearrangement joins TRBV5-1 to TRBJ2-3; 8 nucleotides align to TRBD2. This CDR3 spans 15 amino acids. Germline CDR1 is SGHRS and CDR2 is YFSETQ. V was clipped by 1 base and J by 4 bases; unmatched bases: 5.

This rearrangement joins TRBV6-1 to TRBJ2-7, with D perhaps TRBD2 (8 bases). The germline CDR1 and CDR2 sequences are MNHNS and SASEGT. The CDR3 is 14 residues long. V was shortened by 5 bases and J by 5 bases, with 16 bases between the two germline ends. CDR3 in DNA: TGTGCCAGCAGTCCAGGGGGACTAGATAACGAGCAGTACTTC. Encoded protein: CASSPGGLDNEQYF.

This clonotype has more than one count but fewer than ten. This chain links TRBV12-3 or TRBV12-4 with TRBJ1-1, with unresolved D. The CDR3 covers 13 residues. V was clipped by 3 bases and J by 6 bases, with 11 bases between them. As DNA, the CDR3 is TGTGCCAGCAGTTTGAACCCTGGGGCTGAAGCTTTCTTT. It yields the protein CASSLNPGAEAFF.

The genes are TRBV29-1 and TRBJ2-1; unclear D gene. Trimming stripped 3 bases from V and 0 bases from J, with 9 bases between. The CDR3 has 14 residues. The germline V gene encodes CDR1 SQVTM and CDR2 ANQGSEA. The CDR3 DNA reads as TGCAGCGTTGACCCTTCGAGCTCCTACAATGAGCAGTTCTTC. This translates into CSVDPSSSYNEQFF.

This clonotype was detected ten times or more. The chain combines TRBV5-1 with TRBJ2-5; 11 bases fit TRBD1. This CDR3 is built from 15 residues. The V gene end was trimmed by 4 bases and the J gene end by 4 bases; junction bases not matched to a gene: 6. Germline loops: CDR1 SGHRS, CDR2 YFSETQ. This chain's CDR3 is CASSISGTGGETQYF. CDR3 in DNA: TGCGCCAGCAGCATATCCGGGACAGGGGGAGAGACCCAGTACTTC.

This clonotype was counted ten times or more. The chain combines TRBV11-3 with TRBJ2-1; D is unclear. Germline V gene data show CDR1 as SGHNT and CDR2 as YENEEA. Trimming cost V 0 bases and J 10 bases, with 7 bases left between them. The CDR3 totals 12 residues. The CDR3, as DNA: TGTGCCAGCAGCTTAGATACAATGGAGCAGTTCTTC. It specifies CASSLDTMEQFF.

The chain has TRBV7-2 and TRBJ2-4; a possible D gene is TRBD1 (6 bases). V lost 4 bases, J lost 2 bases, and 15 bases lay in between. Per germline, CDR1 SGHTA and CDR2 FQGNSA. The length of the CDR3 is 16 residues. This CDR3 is CASSSGQGIPKNIQYF. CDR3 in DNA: TGTGCCAGCAGCTCGGGGCAGGGGATCCCCAAAAACATTCAGTACTTC.

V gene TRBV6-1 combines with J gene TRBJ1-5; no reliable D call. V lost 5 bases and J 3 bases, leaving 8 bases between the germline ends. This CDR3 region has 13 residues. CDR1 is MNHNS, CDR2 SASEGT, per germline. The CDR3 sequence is CASSPPNNQPQHF. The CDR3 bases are TGTGCCAGCAGTCCCCCGAACAATCAGCCCCAGCATTTT.

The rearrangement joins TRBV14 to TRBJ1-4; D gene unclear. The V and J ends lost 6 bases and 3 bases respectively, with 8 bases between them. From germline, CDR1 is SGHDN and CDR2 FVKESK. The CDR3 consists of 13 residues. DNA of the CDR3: TGTGCCAGCAGTCAATGGGCTAATGAAAAACTGTTTTTT. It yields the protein CASSQWANEKLFF.

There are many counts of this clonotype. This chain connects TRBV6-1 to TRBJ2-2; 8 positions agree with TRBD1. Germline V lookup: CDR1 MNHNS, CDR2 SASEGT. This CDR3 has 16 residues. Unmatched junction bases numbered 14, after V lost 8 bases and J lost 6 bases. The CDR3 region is CASGAFDGTGPGELFF. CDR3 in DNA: TGTGCCAGCGGTGCTTTCGATGGGACAGGCCCCGGGGAGCTGTTTTTT.

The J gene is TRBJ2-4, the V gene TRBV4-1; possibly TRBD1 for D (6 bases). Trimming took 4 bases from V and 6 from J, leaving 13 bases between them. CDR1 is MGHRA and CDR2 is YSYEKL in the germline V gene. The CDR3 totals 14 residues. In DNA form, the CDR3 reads TGCGCCAGCAGCCCGGATACAGGGTCAAACATTCAGTACTTC. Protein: CASSPDTGSNIQYF.

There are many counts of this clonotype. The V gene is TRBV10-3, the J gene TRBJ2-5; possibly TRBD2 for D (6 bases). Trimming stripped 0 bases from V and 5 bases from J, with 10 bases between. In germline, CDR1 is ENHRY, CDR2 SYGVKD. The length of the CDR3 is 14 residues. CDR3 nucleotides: TGTGCCATCAGTGAGTCAACAGGAGGGGAGACCCAGTACTTC. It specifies CAISESTGGETQYF.

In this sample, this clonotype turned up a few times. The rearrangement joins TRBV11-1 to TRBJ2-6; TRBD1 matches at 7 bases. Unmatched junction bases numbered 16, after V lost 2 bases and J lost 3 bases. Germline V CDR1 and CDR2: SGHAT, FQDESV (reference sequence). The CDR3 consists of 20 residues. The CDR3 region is CASSLLAGGWIVDGANVLTF. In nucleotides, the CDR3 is TGTGCCAGCAGCTTACTTGCAGGGGGATGGATCGTCGATGGGGCCAACGTCCTGACTTTC.

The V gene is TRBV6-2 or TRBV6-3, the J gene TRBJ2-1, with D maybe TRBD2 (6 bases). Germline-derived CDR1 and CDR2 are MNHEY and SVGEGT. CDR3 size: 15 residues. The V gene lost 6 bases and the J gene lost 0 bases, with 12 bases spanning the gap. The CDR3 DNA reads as TGTGCCAGCAGCTTGGGACTGAACTCCTACAATGAGCAGTTCTTC. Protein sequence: CASSLGLNSYNEQFF.

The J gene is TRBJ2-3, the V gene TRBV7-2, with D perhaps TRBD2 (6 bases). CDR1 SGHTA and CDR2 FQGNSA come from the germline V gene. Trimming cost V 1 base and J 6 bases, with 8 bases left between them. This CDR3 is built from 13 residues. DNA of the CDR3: TGTGCCAGCAGCTTAGGTCGGGAGGATACGCAGTATTTT. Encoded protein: CASSLGREDTQYF.

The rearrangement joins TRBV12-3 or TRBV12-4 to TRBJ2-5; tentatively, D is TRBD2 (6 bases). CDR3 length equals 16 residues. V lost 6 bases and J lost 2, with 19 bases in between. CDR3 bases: TGTGCCAGCAGCATCTCCGTTTGGGGGGAACAAGAGACCCAGTACTTC. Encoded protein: CASSISVWGEQETQYF.

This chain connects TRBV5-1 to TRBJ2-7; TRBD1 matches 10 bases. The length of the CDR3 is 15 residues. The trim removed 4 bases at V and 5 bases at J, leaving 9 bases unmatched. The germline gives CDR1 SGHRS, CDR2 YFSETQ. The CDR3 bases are TGCGCCAGCAGCAATACCGGGACAGGGGTCGACGAGCAGTACTTC. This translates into CASSNTGTGVDEQYF.